Sequencing of this T cell receptor (beta chain) was carried out in a study of PD-1 blockade in classical Hodgkin lymphoma (dated by TCRdb to 2020 to 2022). Regarding the research as a whole: Nivolumab dosing was 3 mg/kg intravenously every 2 weeks, continuing until either disease progression or unacceptable toxicity. The study used TCR beta sequencing and CyTOF to define a peripheral blood immune signature of response to PD-1 blockade in classical Hodgkin lymphoma.

General findings and caveats noted by the study authors: By C4D1, a significant rise was seen in CD4+ TCR diversity but not in CD8+ TCR diversity (p=0.0027 vs p=0.16), and the rise was most apparent among complete responders (p=0.02). Lower diversity was seen in patients whose nivolumab began less than 1 year after ASCT, and these patients were left out of later analyses so that immune reconstitution would not confound the results. The study was restricted to a single clinical trial cohort, and the causes of repertoire differences, possibly disease activity or prior therapy, were left undefined. Among trial patients, those achieving complete response had baseline diversity similar to that of newly diagnosed patients, while diversity was significantly lower in partial responders and progressors. Newly diagnosed patients were reported to have lower baseline TCR diversity than healthy donors, and relapsed/refractory patients were reported to have lower baseline TCR diversity still.

The time point label, as the study defines it: cycle 1 day 1 (C1D1), immediately before nivolumab initiation. Relapse after autologous stem cell transplantation had occurred in all trial patients, and cohorts A, B and C were distinguished by prior brentuximab vedotin exposure. Magnetic negative selection with a Miltenyi CD4+ T cell isolation kit was used to purify CD4+ T cells from thawed PBMCs. The trial cohort was composed of about 54 patients with relapsed/refractory classical Hodgkin lymphoma, for whom complete response, partial response or progressive disease was recorded as best overall response. Trial patients were treated with single-agent nivolumab in the multi-cohort phase II CheckMate 205 trial. An independent review committee assessed best overall response by applying the 2007 International Working Group response criteria. PBMCs from the trial were collected at three points: immediately before nivolumab initiation (C1D1), and during therapy at cycle 2 day 1 and cycle 4 day 1. Peripheral blood was collected in 8 mL Vacutainer Cell Preparation Tubes, from which PBMCs were isolated by centrifugation and then cryopreserved. Purified CD4+ and CD8+ fractions were prepared only for cases in which an additional PBMC sample was available. Magnetically labelled cells were removed on LS columns in a quadroMACS separator, and the flow-through was retained as the purified fraction.

In the case of this clone: Its antigen specificity is not known. Within one base of it there is no much larger clone, and no base qualities were kept.

The Qiagen DNeasy kit was used to extract genomic DNA from unsorted PBMCs and from the negatively selected CD4+ and CD8+ fractions. Using primers that anneal to V and J segments, immunoSEQ multiplex PCR amplified the TCR beta CDR3 regions. A synthetic immune receptor repertoire was used to minimize amplification bias, and any remaining bias was removed computationally after sequencing. For the original study's pipeline: Custom Python scripts were used to quantify repertoire diversity as the Shannon entropy index. Unsorted, CD4+ and CD8+ repertoires were examined separately, except in combined analyses, for which CD4+ and CD8+ sequences were merged in silico. A clone was considered expanded if an increase in frequency of at least 2-fold after treatment relative to C1D1 was found, and a pseudocount of 0.5 was applied to clones undetected at baseline. Singleton clones were defined as clones with 0 or 1 copy at C1D1, and non-singleton clones were defined as clones with 2 or more copies. Clones expanded in unsorted samples were annotated as CD4+, CD8+ or unknown by matching protein sequences in sorted samples from the same patient. Wilcoxon tests were applied to paired samples to test diversity changes from C1D1 to C4D1. Drawn from immuneACCESS, this table holds only the in-frame rearrangements with V and J called that TCRdb kept. Clones are partly lost; checked studies trace under half to an unresolved V gene and leave the rest unexplained. The V and J calls and clone size come from that table; D and trimming were worked out from the DNA. The sample yields about 7,600 clones; roughly three quarters were counted once. Roughly 6.9% of the sample rests with the top ten.

Its CDR3 holds 14 amino acids, cysteine through phenylalanine. The only DNA kept is the CDR3, 42 bases in frame from the first base. Here V drops 6 bases and J drops 4 bases, and the junction holds 5 bases not matched to any gene. The germline V gene sets CDR1 to MNHEY and CDR2 to SVGAGI. The specimen was CD4+ T cells from blood, collected at baseline. The TCR was taken from a human donor with classical Hodgkin lymphoma. The V and J genes are TRBV6-5 and TRBJ2-1, with 8 bases aligning to TRBD1. The base sequence is TGTGCCAGCAGGATGACAGGGGAATACAATGAGCAGTTCTTC. Its protein reads: CASRMTGEYNEQFF.